This T cell receptor beta chain was captured by sequencing in a study of control samples from healthy donors and cancer patients (dated by TCRdb to about 2020). CDR1 is given as SGHVS and CDR2 as FNYEAQ, both from the germline V gene. Inclusive of the bounding cysteine and phenylalanine, the CDR3 is 16 residues long. Just the 48-base CDR3 DNA is kept, in frame starting at base 1. At the junction V is shortened by 5 bases and J by 5 bases; bases outside the gene matches: 6. Concerning this clone itself: Its antigen remains undetermined. No base-level quality is on record; no much larger clone is a single base apart.

Libraries were constructed by the immunoSEQ multiplex PCR assay. Held by TCRdb, this immuneACCESS table contains in-frame sequences only and omits some clones. Under half of the omission traces to an unresolved V gene where checked; the cause of the rest is unknown. A total of some 120,000 clones appear in this sample, 90% of them only once. Of the sample, around 2.5% is held by the ten largest clones. This clonotype was sampled from a young man in good health. Sequences were obtained from blood. The sequence links TRBV7-6 to TRBJ2-1, with 13 bases matching TRBD2. The nucleotides read TGTGCCAGCAGCCCCCGACTAGCGGGAGGCCACAATGAGCAGTTCTTC. It is translated as CASSPRLAGGHNEQFF.